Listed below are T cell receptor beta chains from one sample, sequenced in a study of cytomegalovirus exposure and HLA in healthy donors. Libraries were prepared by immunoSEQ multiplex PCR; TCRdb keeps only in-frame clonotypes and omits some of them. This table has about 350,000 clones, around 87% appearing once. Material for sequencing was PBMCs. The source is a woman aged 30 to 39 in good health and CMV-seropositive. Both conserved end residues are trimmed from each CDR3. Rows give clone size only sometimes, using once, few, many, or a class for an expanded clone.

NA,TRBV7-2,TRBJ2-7,ASSPGEGTGYEQY
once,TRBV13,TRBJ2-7,ASSFQDRAYEQY
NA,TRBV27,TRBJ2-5,ASSLGTGQETQY
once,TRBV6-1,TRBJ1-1,ASSARDRGRGNTEAF
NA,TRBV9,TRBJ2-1,ASSVASGVENEQF
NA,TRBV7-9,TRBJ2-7,ASSSVKGTFYEQY
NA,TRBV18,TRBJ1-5,ASSGLGQGNQPQH
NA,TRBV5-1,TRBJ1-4,ASSLAVGGTGEKLF
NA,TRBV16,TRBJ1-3,ASSQSRAGSGNTIY
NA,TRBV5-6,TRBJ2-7,ASSFGQTYEQY
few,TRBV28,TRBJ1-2,ASSPRTGTYGYT
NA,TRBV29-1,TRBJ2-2,SVEGGQAVNTGELF
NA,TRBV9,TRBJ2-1,ASSVWARRDNEQF
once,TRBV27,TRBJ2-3,ASSLVSGPLTDTQY
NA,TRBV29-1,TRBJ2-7,SVVDSEGVYEQY
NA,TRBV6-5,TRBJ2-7,ASSYNQRGFDEQY
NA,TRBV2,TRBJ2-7,ASGTSANRSSYEQY
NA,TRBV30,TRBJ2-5,AWSESVETQY
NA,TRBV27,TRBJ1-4,ASSLWRKGGGTDEKLF
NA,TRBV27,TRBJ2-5,ASSLLAGAKETQY
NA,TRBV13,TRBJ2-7,ASSYRLAGGGEQY
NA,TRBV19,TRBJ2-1,ASKGRALAGVGDEQF
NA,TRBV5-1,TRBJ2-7,ASSLSASGSLTYEQY
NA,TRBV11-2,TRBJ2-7,ASSQTSRRQY
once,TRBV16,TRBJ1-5,ASSPSIVQPQH
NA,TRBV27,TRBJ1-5,ASSMGVRQPQH
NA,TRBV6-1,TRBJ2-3,ASNEGGAYMDTQY
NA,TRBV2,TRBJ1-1,ASSAASYTEAF
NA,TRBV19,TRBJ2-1,ASSSAGSSSYNEQF
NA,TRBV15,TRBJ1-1,ATSGGGGTEAF
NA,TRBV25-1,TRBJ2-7,ASRSSGTGEYEQY
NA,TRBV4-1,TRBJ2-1,ASSETPGLAGVYNEQF
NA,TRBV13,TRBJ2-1,ASSRRGTGNRNEQF